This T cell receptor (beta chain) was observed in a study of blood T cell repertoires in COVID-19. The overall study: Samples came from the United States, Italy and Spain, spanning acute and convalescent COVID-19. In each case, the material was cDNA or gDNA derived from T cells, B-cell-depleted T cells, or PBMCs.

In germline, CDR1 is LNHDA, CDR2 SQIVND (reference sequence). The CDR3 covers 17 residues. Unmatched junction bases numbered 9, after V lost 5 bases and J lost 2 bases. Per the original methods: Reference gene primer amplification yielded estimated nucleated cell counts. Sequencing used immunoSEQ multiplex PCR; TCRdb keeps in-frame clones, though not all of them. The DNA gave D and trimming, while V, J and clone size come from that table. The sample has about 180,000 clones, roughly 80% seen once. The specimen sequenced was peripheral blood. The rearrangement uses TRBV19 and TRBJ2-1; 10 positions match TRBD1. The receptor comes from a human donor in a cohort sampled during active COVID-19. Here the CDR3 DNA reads TGTGCCAGTAGTTATCTTGGAGGGACAGGGGCCTACAATGAGCAGTTCTTC. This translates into CASSYLGGTGAYNEQFF. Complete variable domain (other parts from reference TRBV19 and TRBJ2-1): DGGITQSPKYLFRKEGQNVTLSCEQNLNHDAMYWYRQDPGQGLRLIYYSQIVNDFQKGDIAEGYSVSREKKESFPLTVTSAQKNPTAFYLCASSYLGGTGAYNEQFFGPGTRLTVL.